Listed below are T cell receptor beta chains from one sample, sequenced in a study of blood T cell repertoires in COVID-19. Assay used: immunoSEQ multiplex PCR; TCRdb lists only in-frame clones, some missing. The data show 150,000 to 200,000 clones, with about 86% seen just once and 3.6% held by the top ten. The specimen was PBMCs or T cells enriched from blood (not recorded which). The receptors here all came from a woman between 50 and 59 years old in a cohort exposed to, infected with or recovered from COVID-19 (not recorded which). Both conserved end residues are part of each CDR3. D genes are given only for firm matches. Rows give clone size only sometimes, using once, few, many, or a class for an expanded clone.

size: NA; D: NA; V: TRBV19; J: TRBJ2-2; DNA: TGTGCCAGTATGAGGGCGTCCCTGGGGAACACCGGGGAGCTGTTTTTT; CDR3: CASMRASLGNTGELFF
size: NA; D: NA; V: TRBV5-4; J: TRBJ2-5; DNA: TGTGCCAGCAGCTTTTCGGGAATTGGGACCCAGTACTTC; CDR3: CASSFSGIGTQYF
size: once; D: TRBD2; V: TRBV7-3; J: TRBJ2-1; DNA: TGTGCCAGCAGCTTAAGTGGCGGGAGTAATGAGCAGTTCTTC; CDR3: CASSLSGGSNEQFF
size: NA; D: NA; V: TRBV19; J: TRBJ1-2; DNA: TGTGCCACCCCGCCGGGGAGGGCCTATGGCTACACCTTC; CDR3: CATPPGRAYGYTF
size: NA; D: NA; V: TRBV12-3/TRBV12-4; J: TRBJ1-2; DNA: TGTGCCAGCAGGGTTGTCGCTAGCTATGGCTACACCTTC; CDR3: CASRVVASYGYTF
size: NA; D: NA; V: TRBV19; J: TRBJ2-1; DNA: TGTGCCAGTAGAGGGGGAGGGGCAGTTGAGCAGTTCTTC; CDR3: CASRGGGAVEQFF
size: NA; D: NA; V: TRBV6-2/TRBV6-3; J: TRBJ2-7; DNA: TGTGCCAGCAGTTACCACTCGGGGTGGGGCAGGGGAGAGGACGAGCAGTACTTC; CDR3: CASSYHSGWGRGEDEQYF
size: NA; D: TRBD1; V: TRBV28; J: TRBJ1-5; DNA: TGTGCCAGCAGCTTGGGACAGGGGTATCGTCAGCCCCAGCATTTT; CDR3: CASSLGQGYRQPQHF
size: NA; D: NA; V: TRBV6-5; J: TRBJ1-3; DNA: TGTGCCAGCAGACTCCGGGGTTGGGCTGGAAACACCATATATTTT; CDR3: CASRLRGWAGNTIYF
size: NA; D: TRBD1; V: TRBV6-5; J: TRBJ2-7; DNA: TGTGCCAGCAGTTACACCGGGACAGTAACCTACGAGCAGTACTTC; CDR3: CASSYTGTVTYEQYF
size: NA; D: TRBD2; V: TRBV4-1; J: TRBJ2-1; DNA: TGCGCCAGCAGCCTCTTGGGACTAGCGGGAGGGAGGGTCGTTCATGAGCAGTTCTTC; CDR3: CASSLLGLAGGRVVHEQFF
size: once; D: NA; V: TRBV28; J: TRBJ1-5; DNA: TGTGCCAGCAGAATACAGGATAGCAATCAGCCCCAGCATTTT; CDR3: CASRIQDSNQPQHF
size: once; D: NA; V: TRBV3-1/TRBV3-2; J: TRBJ2-7; DNA: TGTGCCAGCAGCCAAGACTTCCCGTCCTACGAGCAGTACTTC; CDR3: CASSQDFPSYEQYF
size: NA; D: NA; V: TRBV5-1; J: TRBJ2-3; DNA: TGCGCCAGCAGCCCCAGGACAACCAGCACAGATACGCAGTATTTT; CDR3: CASSPRTTSTDTQYF
size: once; D: TRBD1; V: TRBV2; J: TRBJ1-4; DNA: TGTGCCAGCAGCGAAGGAGGGGGCGCTTATAATGAAAAACTGTTTTTT; CDR3: CASSEGGGAYNEKLFF
size: NA; D: TRBD1; V: TRBV25-1; J: TRBJ1-2; DNA: TGTGCCAGCAGTGGGAAACGGACAGGGGTTTATTCCAACTATGGCTACACCTTC; CDR3: CASSGKRTGVYSNYGYTF
size: few; D: NA; V: TRBV9; J: TRBJ1-3; DNA: TGTGCCAGCAGGGGACACGGCCCTGGAAACACCATATATTTT; CDR3: CASRGHGPGNTIYF
size: NA; D: NA; V: TRBV5-6; J: TRBJ2-7; DNA: TGTGCCAGCAGCTCCTCAGGGCGAGGCTATACCTCCTACGAGCAGTACTTC; CDR3: CASSSSGRGYTSYEQYF
size: once; D: NA; V: TRBV9; J: TRBJ1-5; DNA: TGTGCCAGCAGCGTAACCTCAGGTGATCAGCCCCAGCATTTT; CDR3: CASSVTSGDQPQHF
size: NA; D: NA; V: TRBV29-1; J: TRBJ2-1; DNA: TGCAGCGTTGAAGATCCGGGCTACAATGAGCAGTTCTTC; CDR3: CSVEDPGYNEQFF
size: NA; D: NA; V: TRBV6-1; J: TRBJ1-4; DNA: TGTGCCAGCAGTGAACAAGGGGCGGGAGAAGAAAAACTGTTTTTT; CDR3: CASSEQGAGEEKLFF
size: NA; D: TRBD1; V: TRBV30; J: TRBJ2-5; DNA: TGTGCCTGGTCCTCCGGGACAGGGGGCGAGGAGACCCAGTACTTC; CDR3: CAWSSGTGGEETQYF
size: NA; D: NA; V: TRBV29-1; J: TRBJ2-1; DNA: TGCAGCGTTGAATTTGCTTACGCAGGGGTCAATGAGCAGTTCTTC; CDR3: CSVEFAYAGVNEQFF
size: NA; D: NA; V: TRBV27; J: TRBJ2-7; DNA: TGTGCCAGCAGTTTTCGGCAGGGAAACCCGTACTTC; CDR3: CASSFRQGNPYF
size: NA; D: NA; V: TRBV10-1; J: TRBJ1-5; DNA: TGCGCCAGCGTTTTGGAGGGGTGGAATCAGCCCCAGCATTTT; CDR3: CASVLEGWNQPQHF
size: NA; D: TRBD1; V: TRBV29-1; J: TRBJ1-2; DNA: TGCAGCGCGGGGACAGGCAATGGCTACACCTTC; CDR3: CSAGTGNGYTF
size: once; D: TRBD1; V: TRBV5-6; J: TRBJ2-7; DNA: TGTGCCAGCAGCTTGAGACAGGGGGCGTCCTACGAGCAGTACTTC; CDR3: CASSLRQGASYEQYF
size: NA; D: NA; V: TRBV18; J: TRBJ2-7; DNA: TGTGCCAGCTCACCAGAGTACAGGGAAAGCGAGCAGTACTTC; CDR3: CASSPEYRESEQYF
size: NA; D: TRBD2; V: TRBV5-1; J: TRBJ2-5; DNA: TGCGCCAGCAGCAACGGACTAGCGGGGGCCATCCAAGAGACCCAGTACTTC; CDR3: CASSNGLAGAIQETQYF
size: NA; D: NA; V: TRBV5-3; J: TRBJ1-6; DNA: TGTGCCAGAAGCTTGGAGCACAGGGCAAGCTCCTATAATTCACCCCTCCACTTT; CDR3: CARSLEHRASSYNSPLHF
size: once; D: TRBD1; V: TRBV23-1; J: TRBJ1-3; DNA: TGCGCCAGCAGTCAGATAAAGGGGGCCCACTCTGGAAACACCATATATTTT; CDR3: CASSQIKGAHSGNTIYF
size: NA; D: TRBD1; V: TRBV27; J: TRBJ1-1; DNA: TGTGCCAGCAGTTTTAAAGGGACAGGGCAGAACACTGAAGCTTTCTTT; CDR3: CASSFKGTGQNTEAFF
size: many; D: TRBD1; V: TRBV15; J: TRBJ1-1; DNA: TGTGCCACCAGCAGGACAGGGGACAGAAAGAACACTGAAGCTTTCTTT; CDR3: CATSRTGDRKNTEAFF
size: NA; D: TRBD1; V: TRBV4-1; J: TRBJ1-5; DNA: TGCGCCAGCAGCAGGACCTCCGGGACAGCTAGCAATCAGCCCCAGCATTTT; CDR3: CASSRTSGTASNQPQHF
size: few; D: TRBD1; V: TRBV5-1; J: TRBJ2-1; DNA: TGCGCCAGCAGCTTGGGGGGGACAGCCCAGCAGTTCTTC; CDR3: CASSLGGTAQQFF
size: few; D: TRBD1; V: TRBV28; J: TRBJ1-5; DNA: TGTGCCAGCAGTGATCACGGGACAGGGGATCGAAATCAGCCCCAGCATTTT; CDR3: CASSDHGTGDRNQPQHF
size: NA; D: TRBD2; V: TRBV28; J: TRBJ2-7; DNA: TGTGCCAGCAGTTCCCCCTCGACTAGCGGGTATGTCTACGAGCAGTACTTC; CDR3: CASSSPSTSGYVYEQYF
size: NA; D: NA; V: TRBV20-1; J: TRBJ1-1; DNA: TGCAGTGCTAGTCACAGGGAAGGTGAAGCTTTCTTT; CDR3: CSASHREGEAFF
size: NA; D: TRBD1; V: TRBV2; J: TRBJ2-1; DNA: TGTGCCAGCAGAAAACAGGGGGCAGGTTACAATGAGCAGTTCTTC; CDR3: CASRKQGAGYNEQFF
size: NA; D: TRBD2; V: TRBV5-1; J: TRBJ2-5; DNA: TGCGCCAGCAGCTTGGTGACTAGCGGGAGGCACCGGGTGGAGACCCAGTACTTC; CDR3: CASSLVTSGRHRVETQYF
size: NA; D: NA; V: TRBV7-2; J: TRBJ1-6; DNA: TGTGCCAGCAGCTTAGTCCCTATGAGCTCCTATAATTCACCCCTCCACTTT; CDR3: CASSLVPMSSYNSPLHF
size: NA; D: NA; V: TRBV18; J: TRBJ2-2; DNA: TGTGCCAGCTCACTGAATACAGGGTTTTCCGGGGAGCTGTTTTTT; CDR3: CASSLNTGFSGELFF
size: NA; D: NA; V: TRBV7-6; J: TRBJ2-2; DNA: TGTGCCAGCAGCCTCGGACTGCCGCAAAACACCGGGGAGCTGTTTTTT; CDR3: CASSLGLPQNTGELFF
size: NA; D: TRBD1; V: TRBV28; J: TRBJ2-7; DNA: TGTGCCAGCAGTTTGTTCCCCGGGACAGGGGTTTTCGAGCAGTACTTC; CDR3: CASSLFPGTGVFEQYF
size: NA; D: NA; V: TRBV12-2; J: TRBJ2-2; DNA: TGTGCAAGTCGCTTTAGGACCCGACAGGAGAACACCGGGGAGCTGTTTTTT; CDR3: CASRFRTRQENTGELFF
size: NA; D: NA; V: TRBV7-9; J: TRBJ2-5; DNA: TGTGCCAGCAGATGGGGAGACCAAGAGACCCAGTACTTC; CDR3: CASRWGDQETQYF
size: NA; D: TRBD1; V: TRBV29-1; J: TRBJ2-7; DNA: TGCAGGGATAACAGGGGGTACGAGCAGTACTTC; CDR3: CRDNRGYEQYF
size: once; D: NA; V: TRBV28; J: TRBJ1-2; DNA: TGTGCCAGCAGTTCCGGGCCCCGACGGGAAGGCTACACCTTC; CDR3: CASSSGPRREGYTF
size: NA; D: TRBD1; V: TRBV11-2; J: TRBJ1-6; DNA: TGTGCCAGCAGCAGACAGGGAGGCAATTCACCCCTCCACTTT; CDR3: CASSRQGGNSPLHF
size: NA; D: TRBD1; V: TRBV12-3/TRBV12-4; J: TRBJ1-1; DNA: TGTGCCAGCAGCTCTACAGGGGATGCTGAAGCTTTCTTT; CDR3: CASSSTGDAEAFF
size: once; D: NA; V: TRBV2; J: TRBJ1-5; DNA: TGTGCCAGCAGTGAAAATTTGGCTAGCAATCAGCCCCAGCATTTT; CDR3: CASSENLASNQPQHF
size: NA; D: NA; V: TRBV19; J: TRBJ2-5; DNA: TGTGCCAGTAGTAGCGGCGATAGCGGCCAAGAGACCCAGTACTTC; CDR3: CASSSGDSGQETQYF
size: NA; D: NA; V: TRBV19; J: TRBJ1-2; DNA: TGTGCCAGTAGTTCCCGGGTCTACTATGGCTACACCTTC; CDR3: CASSSRVYYGYTF
size: NA; D: NA; V: TRBV5-5; J: TRBJ2-2; DNA: TGTGCCAGCAGCTTGGCCGGGATATCTAACACCGGGGAGCTGTTTTTT; CDR3: CASSLAGISNTGELFF
size: NA; D: NA; V: TRBV2; J: TRBJ1-3; DNA: TGTGCCAGCAGTGGGACTGTTGGAAACACCATATATTTT; CDR3: CASSGTVGNTIYF
size: NA; D: NA; V: TRBV5-1; J: TRBJ1-5; DNA: TGCGCCAGCAGTCTGGGGGGGAAAAATCAGCCCCAGCATTTT; CDR3: CASSLGGKNQPQHF
size: once; D: TRBD2; V: TRBV2; J: TRBJ2-7; DNA: TGTGCCAGCAGTGGGGATAGCGGGAGCTCCTACGAGCAGTACTTC; CDR3: CASSGDSGSSYEQYF